This TCR beta chain was captured by sequencing in a study of Ad26.COV2.S vaccination and SARS-CoV-2 variants. Study-wide background: Intramuscular Ad26.COV2.S doses were given once or twice, 56 days apart. Study-level results: Following vaccination, spike-specific CD8+ and CD4+ T cell responses reportedly exhibited substantial breadth.

CDR3 size: 15 residues. In regard to this clone: The antigen remains unidentified.

Noted treatment: 15 to 20 received Ad26.COV2.S at low or high dose, single or two shots; roughly five received placebo; per-sample allocation not given. Material that was analyzed had been drawn on day 63 after the first vaccine or placebo injection. This table comes from immunoSEQ multiplex PCR, and its TCRdb copy is limited to in-frame clones, with some not included. The table includes 400,000 to 450,000 clones, 90% detected once. This sequence was found in a person aged 18-60 years who received the Ad26.COV2.S COVID-19 vaccine or a placebo. This chain connects TRBV21-1 to TRBJ1-1. TRBV21-1 is given as a pseudogene. The source material was peripheral blood, sampled in a trial of Ad26.COV2.S vaccine versus placebo. CDR3 loop: CASSFPPEVETEAFF. For the CDR3, the DNA is TGTGCCAGCAGCTTCCCGCCTGAGGTGGAGACTGAAGCTTTCTTT.